This T cell receptor (beta chain) is drawn from a study of regulatory T cells in long-lasting Graves disease. Libraries of TCR beta came from iRepertoire HTBI primers plus Arm-PCR of CDR3 regions. TCRdb reanalysed the multiplex PCR reads using MiXCR and keeps one entry per CDR3 protein. The table has a few hundred thousand distinct CDR3 sequences, around 19% seen once. As to time point: newly diagnosed GD, antithyroid drugs for less than 3 months. Researchers made the TCR library from RNA that was extracted from PBMCs. This clonotype was observed a handful of times. The same sample was also used in a study of T cells in Graves' hyperthyroidism and ophthalmopathy. That work states: Together with thyroid ultrasound, orbital computed tomography, serum thyroxine and TRAb, clinical symptoms were used for diagnoses. Initially, a first-round RT-PCR of the TCR CDR3 employed the HTBI primer set. The model made its ophthalmopathy prediction, and onset followed a median around six months later.

This specimen consisted of peripheral blood mononuclear cells (PBMCs), obtained at new diagnosis, from a patient treated with antithyroid drugs. The TCR sequence derives from a woman in her twenties or thirties with Graves disease.

In DNA form, the CDR3 reads TGTGCCAGTAGGAGTTTTGGCTCTGGAAACACCATATATTTT. This sequence encodes CASRSFGSGNTIYF. The chain employs TRBV19 and TRBJ1-3; no clear D gene. Germline lookup yields CDR1 LNHDA and CDR2 SQIVND (reference sequence). V was clipped by 6 bases and J by 0 bases, with 9 bases between them. The CDR3 length is 14 residues. Using reference TRBV19 and TRBJ1-3 for the parts outside the CDR3, the full variable domain is DGGITQSPKYLFRKEGQNVTLSCEQNLNHDAMYWYRQDPGQGLRLIYYSQIVNDFQKGDIAEGYSVSREKKESFPLTVTSAQKNPTAFYLCASRSFGSGNTIYFGEGSWLTVV.